The subject of this entry is one TCR beta chain. The antigen is not known. The data belong to a study of cytomegalovirus exposure and HLA in healthy donors. Assay used: immunoSEQ multiplex PCR; TCRdb lists only in-frame clones, some missing. This table holds roughly 100,000 clones, 86% found once. Study-level points and caveats: Cytomegalovirus association was assigned to over 150 TCR beta chains.

Germline V gene sequence: CDR1 SNHLY, CDR2 FYNNEI. The CDR3 is 17 residues long. V was cut by 6 bases and J by 4 bases, with 25 bases left in between. Source material: PBMCs. This chain uses TRBV2 with TRBJ2-7; D is possibly TRBD2 (6 bases). This sequence was found in a woman younger than 35 in good health and CMV-seropositive. The CDR3 is CASSGRSTTGAPYEQYF. The CDR3 DNA follows: TGTGCCAGCAGCGGGCGATCCACTACGGGAGCCCCATACGAGCAGTACTTC.